Listed below are T cell receptor beta chains from one sample, sequenced in a study of CD8+ T cells in alopecia areata. The assay was immunoSEQ multiplex PCR, and TCRdb's table has in-frame clones only and misses some. There are more than 100,000 clones in the sample; 85% to 90% occur only once, and around 10% lies in the top ten. The sequenced sample was CD8+ T cells sorted from blood, obtained around week 34, from a patient treated with tofacitinib. The receptor set was obtained from a human donor with alopecia areata. Both conserved end residues are part of each CDR3. A D gene is named only where the DNA matches it firmly. Clone sizes are given selectively: once, few, many, or a class where the clone is expanded.

TRBD1,-,TRBV5-1,TRBJ1-5,CASSWGTGPNQPQHF,TGCGCCAGCAGCTGGGGGACAGGGCCGAATCAGCCCCAGCATTTT
-,-,TRBV27,TRBJ2-3,CASSEIGADTQYF,TGTGCCAGCAGTGAGATAGGGGCAGATACGCAGTATTTT
-,-,TRBV6-6,TRBJ2-4,CASSYVWSKNIQYF,TGTGCCAGCAGTTACGTGTGGTCCAAAAACATTCAGTACTTC
TRBD2,-,TRBV29-1,TRBJ2-1,CSVEDASGRVDEQFF,TGCAGCGTTGAAGATGCTAGCGGGAGGGTAGATGAGCAGTTCTTC
-,few,TRBV10-2,TRBJ2-2,CASSESRRELFF,TGCGCCAGCAGTGAGTCGCGGCGGGAGCTGTTTTTT
TRBD1,once,TRBV6-6,TRBJ2-7,CASSRDRGYEQYF,TGTGCCAGCAGTAGGGACAGGGGCTACGAGCAGTACTTC
TRBD2,-,TRBV9,TRBJ2-2,CASSVESGSGEELFF,TGTGCCAGCAGCGTAGAGAGCGGGAGTGGGGAGGAGCTGTTTTTT
-,once,TRBV11-2,TRBJ1-1,CATVSGTEAFF,TGTGCCACCGTCAGTGGGACTGAAGCTTTCTTT
-,-,TRBV6-5,TRBJ2-2,CASSVGAGELFF,TGTGCCAGCAGTGTGGGGGCCGGGGAGCTGTTTTTT
-,-,TRBV5-1,TRBJ2-1,CASSFTGRNEQFF,TGCGCCAGCAGCTTCACAGGGAGGAATGAGCAGTTCTTC
TRBD2,-,TRBV5-1,TRBJ2-1,CASSPRSLAVYNEQFF,TGCGCCAGCAGCCCTAGATCACTAGCGGTCTACAATGAGCAGTTCTTC
TRBD1,few,TRBV10-2,TRBJ2-7,CASSDGRGHEQYF,TGCGCCAGCAGTGACGGCAGGGGGCACGAGCAGTACTTC
-,-,TRBV29-1,TRBJ2-7,CSVEDVSSYGQYF,TGCAGCGTGGAAGACGTCAGCTCCTACGGGCAGTACTTC
-,-,TRBV29-1,TRBJ1-3,CSVADSGNTIYF,TGCAGCGTTGCGGACTCTGGAAACACCATATATTTT
-,once,TRBV2,TRBJ2-1,CASIPGAEGNEQFF,TGTGCCAGCATCCCGGGGGCCGAGGGGAATGAGCAGTTCTTC
TRBD1,-,TRBV9,TRBJ2-7,CASSEGQGFPYEQYF,TGTGCCAGCAGCGAGGGACAGGGGTTTCCCTACGAGCAGTACTTC
TRBD2,-,TRBV6-6,TRBJ2-3,CASSYSSGDTDTQYF,TGTGCCAGCAGTTACTCTAGCGGGGACACAGATACGCAGTATTTT
-,few,TRBV7-9,TRBJ2-7,CASNSGGPYEQYF,TGTGCCAGCAACTCGGGCGGGCCCTACGAGCAGTACTTC
TRBD2,-,TRBV9,TRBJ2-7,CASSVGLARNYEQYF,TGTGCCAGCAGCGTGGGACTAGCGCGTAACTACGAGCAGTACTTC
TRBD2,-,TRBV10-2,TRBJ2-3,CASSEASGGAADTQYF,TGCGCCAGCAGTGAGGCTAGCGGGGGGGCCGCAGATACGCAGTATTTT
-,once,TRBV7-9,TRBJ2-1,CASTPRIGAGNNEQFF,TGTGCCAGCACTCCTAGGATAGGCGCGGGAAACAATGAGCAGTTCTTC
-,-,TRBV19,TRBJ2-3,CATSEGFRTDTQYF,TGTGCCACCTCCGAAGGGTTTCGCACAGATACGCAGTATTTT